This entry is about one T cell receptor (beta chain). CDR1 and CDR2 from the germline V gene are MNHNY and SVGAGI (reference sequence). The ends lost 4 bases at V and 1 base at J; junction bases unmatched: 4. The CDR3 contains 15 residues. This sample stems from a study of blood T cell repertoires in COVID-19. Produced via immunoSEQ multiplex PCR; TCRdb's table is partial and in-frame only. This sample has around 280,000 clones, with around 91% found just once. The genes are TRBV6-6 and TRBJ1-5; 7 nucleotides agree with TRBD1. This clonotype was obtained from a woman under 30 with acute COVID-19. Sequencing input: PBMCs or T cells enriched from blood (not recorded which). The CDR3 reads CASSFDRASNQPQHF. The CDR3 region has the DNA TGTGCCAGCAGTTTCGACAGGGCAAGCAATCAGCCCCAGCATTTT.